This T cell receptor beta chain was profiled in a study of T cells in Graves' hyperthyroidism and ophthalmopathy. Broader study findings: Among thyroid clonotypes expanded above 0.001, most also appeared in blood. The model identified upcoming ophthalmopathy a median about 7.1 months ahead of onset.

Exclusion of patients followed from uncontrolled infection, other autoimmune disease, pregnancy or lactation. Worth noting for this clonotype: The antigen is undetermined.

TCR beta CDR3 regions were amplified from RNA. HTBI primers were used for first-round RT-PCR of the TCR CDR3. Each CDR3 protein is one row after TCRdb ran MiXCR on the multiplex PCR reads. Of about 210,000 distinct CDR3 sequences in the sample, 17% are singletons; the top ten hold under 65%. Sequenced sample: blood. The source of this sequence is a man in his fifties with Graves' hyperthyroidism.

The CDR3 spells CAWRRTGGRTDTQYF. CDR3 bases: TGTGCCTGGAGGAGGACAGGGGGCCGCACAGATACGCAGTATTTT. V and J are TRBV30 and TRBJ2-3; 11 bases match TRBD1. The V gene end was trimmed by 3 bases and the J gene end by 1 base; junction bases not matched to a gene: 3. Germline CDR1 and CDR2: GTSNPN and SVGIG (reference sequence). The CDR3 is made up of 15 amino acids.